This TCR beta chain emerged from a study of shared clonotypes between healthy human individuals. General study points: Sampling included only blood; tissue repertoires likely differ.

There are 19 residues in the CDR3. The V end was cut by 4 bases, the J end by 0 bases, with 24 bases between. Germline CDR1 is MDHEN and CDR2 is SYDVKM. About this clone itself: Its antigen is currently unknown.

Caucasian adults residing in Nashville, Tennessee made up all the donors. Clones were read by immunoSEQ multiplex PCR, and TCRdb kept only the in-frame ones, dropping some. This table has hundreds of thousands of clones, 96% appearing once. Sequenced input: memory CD8+ T cells sorted from blood. Subset here: CD45RO+ cells pooled with CCR7-negative TemRA cells. The chain combines TRBV28 with TRBJ2-5, with unresolved D. This sequence was found in a man aged 30 to 39 in good health. The CDR3 DNA sequence: TGTGCCAGCAGTTCCTATTACAGTTCAACAACTTGGTACCAAGAGACCCAGTACTTC. This gives the protein CASSSYYSSTTWYQETQYF.